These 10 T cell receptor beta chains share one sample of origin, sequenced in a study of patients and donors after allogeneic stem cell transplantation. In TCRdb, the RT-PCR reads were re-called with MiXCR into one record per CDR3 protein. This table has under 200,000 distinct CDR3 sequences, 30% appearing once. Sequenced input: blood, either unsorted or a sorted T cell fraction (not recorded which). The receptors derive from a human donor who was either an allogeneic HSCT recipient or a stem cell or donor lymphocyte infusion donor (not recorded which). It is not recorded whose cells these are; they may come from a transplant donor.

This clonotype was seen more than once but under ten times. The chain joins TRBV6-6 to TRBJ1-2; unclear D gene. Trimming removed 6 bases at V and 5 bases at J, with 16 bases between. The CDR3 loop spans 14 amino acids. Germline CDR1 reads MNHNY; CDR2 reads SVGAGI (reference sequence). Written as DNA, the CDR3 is TGTGCCAGCAGCCCGGACTCCCCCGCTTATGGCTACACCTTC. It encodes CASSPDSPAYGYTF.

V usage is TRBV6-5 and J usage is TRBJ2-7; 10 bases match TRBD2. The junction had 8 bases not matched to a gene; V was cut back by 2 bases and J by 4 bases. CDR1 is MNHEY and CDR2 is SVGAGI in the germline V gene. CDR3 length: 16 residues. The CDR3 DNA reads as TGTGCCAGCAGTTACCATCCTCTAGCGGGAGAGTACGAGCAGTACTTC. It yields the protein CASSYHPLAGEYEQYF.

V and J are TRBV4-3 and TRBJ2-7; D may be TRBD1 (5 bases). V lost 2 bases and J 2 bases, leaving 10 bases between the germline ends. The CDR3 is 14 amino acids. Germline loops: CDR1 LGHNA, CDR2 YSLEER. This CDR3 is CASSQFTGTYEQYF. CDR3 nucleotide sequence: TGCGCCAGCAGCCAATTTACAGGAACCTACGAGCAGTACTTC.

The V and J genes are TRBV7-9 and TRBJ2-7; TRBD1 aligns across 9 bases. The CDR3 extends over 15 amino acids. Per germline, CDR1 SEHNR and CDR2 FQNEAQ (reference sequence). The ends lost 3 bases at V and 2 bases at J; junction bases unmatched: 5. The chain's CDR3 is CASSFRDRAPYEQYF. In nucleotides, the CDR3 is TGTGCCAGCAGCTTCCGGGACAGGGCGCCCTACGAGCAGTACTTC.

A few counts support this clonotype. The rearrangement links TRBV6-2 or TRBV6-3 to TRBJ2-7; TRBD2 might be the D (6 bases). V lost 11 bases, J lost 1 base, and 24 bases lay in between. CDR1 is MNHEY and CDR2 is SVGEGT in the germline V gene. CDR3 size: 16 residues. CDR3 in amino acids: CADWGLLELFSYEQYF. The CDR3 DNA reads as TGTGCCGACTGGGGACTCCTTGAGCTTTTTTCCTACGAGCAGTACTTC.

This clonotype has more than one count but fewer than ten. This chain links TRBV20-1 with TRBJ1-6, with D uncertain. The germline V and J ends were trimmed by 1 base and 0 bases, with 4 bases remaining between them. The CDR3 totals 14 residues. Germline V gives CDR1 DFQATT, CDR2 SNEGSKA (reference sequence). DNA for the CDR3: TGCAGTGCTAGAGGGAGCTCCTATAATTCACCCCTCCACTTT. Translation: CSARGSSYNSPLHF.

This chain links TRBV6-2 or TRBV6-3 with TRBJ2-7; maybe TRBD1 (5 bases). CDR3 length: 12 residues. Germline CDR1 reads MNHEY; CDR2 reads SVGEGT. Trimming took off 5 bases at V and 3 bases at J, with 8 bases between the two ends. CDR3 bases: TGTGCCAGCAGTCGCAGGGTCTACGAGCAGTACTTC. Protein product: CASSRRVYEQYF.

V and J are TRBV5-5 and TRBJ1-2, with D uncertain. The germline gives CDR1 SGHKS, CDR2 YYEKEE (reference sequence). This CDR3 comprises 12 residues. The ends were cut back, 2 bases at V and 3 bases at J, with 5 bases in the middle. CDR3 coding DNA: TGTGCCAGCAGCTTTGCCGACTATGGCTACACCTTC. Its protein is CASSFADYGYTF.

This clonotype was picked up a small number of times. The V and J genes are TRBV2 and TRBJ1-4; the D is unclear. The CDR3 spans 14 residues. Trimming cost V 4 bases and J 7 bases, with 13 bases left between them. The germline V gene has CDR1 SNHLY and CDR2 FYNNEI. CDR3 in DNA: TGTGCCAGCAGTGCAGGAGCCCTGAGTGAAAAACTGTTTTTT. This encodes CASSAGALSEKLFF.

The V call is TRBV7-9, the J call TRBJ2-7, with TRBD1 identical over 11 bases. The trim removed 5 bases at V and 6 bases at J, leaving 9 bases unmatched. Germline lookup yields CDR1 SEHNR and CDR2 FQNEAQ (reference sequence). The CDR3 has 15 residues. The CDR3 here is CASSTPRDRGAEQYF. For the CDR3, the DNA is TGTGCCAGCAGCACACCCCGGGACAGGGGGGCCGAGCAGTACTTC.